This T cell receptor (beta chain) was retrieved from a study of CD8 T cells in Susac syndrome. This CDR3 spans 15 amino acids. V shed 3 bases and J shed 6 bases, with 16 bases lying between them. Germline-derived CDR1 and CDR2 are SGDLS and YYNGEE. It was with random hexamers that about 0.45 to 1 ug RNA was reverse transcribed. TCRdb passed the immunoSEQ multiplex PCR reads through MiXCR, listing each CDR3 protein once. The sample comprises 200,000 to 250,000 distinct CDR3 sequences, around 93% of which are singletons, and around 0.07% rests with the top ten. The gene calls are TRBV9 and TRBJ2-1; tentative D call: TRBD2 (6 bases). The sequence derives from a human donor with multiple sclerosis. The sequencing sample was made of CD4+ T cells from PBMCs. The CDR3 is CASSGGTLRVNEQFF. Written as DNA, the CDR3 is TGTGCCAGCAGCGGCGGGACTCTCCGGGTCAATGAGCAGTTCTTC.